This T cell receptor (beta chain) comes out of a study of early T cells in non-severe SARS-CoV-2 infection. Study-level background: Whole-blood bulk RNA, unsorted, was sequenced, and chains were unpaired. Study results and limitations: Anti-spike CD8 specificities were favored by VDJdb matching, whose results missed private and CD4 specificities.

Attached unique molecular identifiers marked individual cDNA molecules. Each CDR3 protein gets one entry after TCRdb re-called the 5' RACE reads with MiXCR. The sample holds tens of thousands of distinct CDR3 sequences, roughly a sixth seen once. Per the germline V gene, CDR1 is SGHTA and CDR2 is FQGNSA. Trimming pared 3 bases from V and 6 bases from J, leaving 0 bases between. The CDR3 extends over 11 amino acids. A note on this clonotype: Its matching antigen is unknown.

The sequenced material came from whole blood. This chain uses TRBV7-2 with TRBJ1-6; D is unclear. The TCR originated in an adult who was a healthcare worker with PCR-confirmed SARS-CoV-2 infection or an uninfected control (not recorded which). The DNA of the CDR3 is TGTGCCAGCAGCTTTAATTCACCCCTCCACTTT. This encodes CASSFNSPLHF.